These 26 T cell receptor beta chains were all obtained from the same sample, sequenced in a study of T cells in Graves' hyperthyroidism and ophthalmopathy. Using RNA transcripts as the source, TCR beta CDR3 regions were amplified. The HTBI primer set drove a first-round RT-PCR of the TCR CDR3. TCRdb itself ran the multiplex PCR reads through MiXCR, one entry per CDR3 protein. Of around 350,000 distinct CDR3 sequences detected, approximately 14% appear once; the ten largest clones hold around 30%. The sequencing sample was made of blood. All receptors come from a woman aged 18-29 years with Graves' hyperthyroidism that later progressed to Graves' ophthalmopathy.

This clonotype was seen at least ten times. The genes are TRBV12-3 or TRBV12-4 and TRBJ1-6; weak D call: TRBD1 (5 bases). CDR3 length equals 12 residues. V lost 7 bases and J lost 9, with 10 bases in between. CDR3 DNA sequence: TGTGCCAGCACCTCGGGACCTTCACCCCTCCACTTT. Its protein is CASTSGPSPLHF.

This clonotype showed up just a few times. The gene calls are TRBV11-2 and TRBJ2-3; D is unresolved. Looked up from germline, CDR1 is SGHAT and CDR2 is FQNNGV. V was pared by 5 bases and J by 6 bases, with 18 bases between. This CDR3 is built from 15 residues. CDR3 in amino acids: CASSHPRPDSDTQYF. For the CDR3, the DNA is TGTGCCAGCAGCCATCCCCGGCCCGACTCGGATACGCAGTATTTT.

J is TRBJ2-1 and V is TRBV7-9; D may be TRBD1 or TRBD2 (6 bases each). V was shortened by 1 base and J by 0 bases, with 16 bases between the two germline ends. The CDR3 covers 18 residues. Germline values: CDR1 SEHNR, CDR2 FQNEAQ (reference sequence). The CDR3 nucleotides are TGTGCCAGCAGCTTAGACCCAGGAGGGGGAATCTCCTACAATGAGCAGTTCTTC. It translates to CASSLDPGGGISYNEQFF. Based on the CDR3 plus reference TRBV7-9 and TRBJ2-1, the full variable domain is DTGVSQNPRHKITKRGQNVTFRCDPISEHNRLYWYRQTLGQGPEFLTYFQNEAQLEKSRLLSDRFSAERPKGSFSTLEIQRTEQGDSAMYLCASSLDPGGGISYNEQFFGPGTRLTVL.

This clonotype has ten or more counts. The junction and the germline gene differ at one end; a read error may be behind it. The genes are TRBV11-1 and TRBJ2-1; D gene unclear. The CDR3 spans 12 residues. Germline V CDR1 and CDR2: SGHAT, FQDESV (reference sequence). In DNA form, the CDR3 reads TGTGTCAGCAGCTTAGCAGAGGATGAGCAGTTCTTC. This translates into CVSSLAEDEQFF.

This clonotype was counted only a few times. This chain links TRBV20-1 with TRBJ2-7, with D possibly TRBD2 on 5 matching bases. Trimming left V 6 bases short and J 1 base short, with 16 bases between. CDR1 is DFQATT and CDR2 is SNEGSKA in the germline V gene (reference sequence). CDR3 length: 14 amino acids. The CDR3 loop is CSARPPGGSYEQYF. The CDR3 bases are TGCAGTGCCAGGCCCCCTGGCGGGTCCTACGAGCAGTACTTC.

This clonotype has a count of ten or more. This chain connects TRBV7-8 to TRBJ2-3; no definite D call. CDR1 SGHVS and CDR2 FQNEAQ come from the germline V gene. The V and J ends lost 1 base and 1 base respectively, with 9 bases between them. The CDR3 runs 15 residues. The CDR3 region has the DNA TGTGCCAGCAGCTTAGGGCTATCGGGCACAGATACGCAGTATTTT. This translates into CASSLGLSGTDTQYF.

This clonotype has at least ten counts. The chain employs TRBV20-1 and TRBJ2-1; TRBD2 is a possible D gene (6 bases). With 5 bases removed from V and 10 bases from J, the gap between germline ends came to 27 bases. Germline values: CDR1 DFQATT, CDR2 SNEGSKA (reference sequence). The CDR3 contains 16 residues. Written as DNA, the CDR3 is TGCAGTGCTTCTAATCGCGGGACTGCCACCGGTAAGGAGCAGTTCTTC. Translation gives CSASNRGTATGKEQFF.

This clonotype was recorded many times. The rearrangement links TRBV20-1 to TRBJ2-7; 10 nucleotides line up with TRBD1. Per germline, CDR1 DFQATT and CDR2 SNEGSKA (reference sequence). The CDR3 is 13 amino acids. Unmatched junction bases numbered 6, after V lost 5 bases and J lost 5 bases. DNA for the CDR3: TGCAGTGCTGGGGACAGGGGAAGGGACGAGCAGTACTTC. It specifies CSAGDRGRDEQYF.

This clonotype has a handful of counts. The rearrangement uses TRBV20-1 and TRBJ1-4; D ambiguous. V was clipped by 6 bases and J by 6 bases, with 11 bases between them. The germline V gene encodes CDR1 DFQATT and CDR2 SNEGSKA (reference sequence). This CDR3 is 12 amino acids long. Here the CDR3 DNA reads TGCAGTGCAAGGACTGGATATGAAAAACTGTTTTTT. Its protein is CSARTGYEKLFF.

The CDR3 spells CASSLSGTEPGEGFAKNIQYF. In DNA, the CDR3 is TGTGCCAGCAGTTTATCGGGGACAGAGCCAGGGGAAGGTTTTGCCAAAAACATTCAGTACTTC. The chain links TRBV27 to TRBJ2-4; 7 positions match TRBD1. Looked up from germline, CDR1 is MNHEY and CDR2 is SMNVEV (reference sequence). The CDR3 loop spans 21 amino acids. V lost 0 bases, J lost 1 base, and 18 bases stayed unmatched.

This clonotype was recorded a few times. This chain uses TRBV15 with TRBJ2-1; D not resolved. Germline values: CDR1 LNHNV, CDR2 YYDKDF (reference sequence). V was trimmed by 0 bases and J by 12 bases, leaving 9 bases between them. The CDR3 spans 12 residues. The CDR3 loop is CATSRDADGQFF. The CDR3 nucleotides read TGTGCCACCAGCAGAGATGCTGATGGGCAGTTCTTC.

This clonotype was observed many times. The chain uses TRBV10-1 and TRBJ2-1; 7 bases fit TRBD1. CDR3 length: 14 amino acids. The germline V gene encodes CDR1 WNHNN and CDR2 SYGVQD (reference sequence). V gave up 3 bases and J gave up 3 bases; unmatched junction bases: 2. The CDR3 nucleotides are TGCGCCAGCAGTGAAGGGACAGTCTACAATGAGCAGTTCTTC. Translated: CASSEGTVYNEQFF.

In the case of this clonotype: A much larger clone differs by one base, so this may be a read error. In DNA, the CDR3 is TGTGCCAGCTGCAGAGCCCAAGGGACCCAGTACTTC. Translation gives CASCRAQGTQYF. The chain recombines TRBV6-1 with TRBJ2-5, with no clear D. CDR3 size: 12 residues. Germline V lookup: CDR1 MNHNS, CDR2 SASEGT.

This clonotype was counted at least ten times. The rearrangement links TRBV20-1 to TRBJ2-3; TRBD2 agrees at 10 bases. CDR1 DFQATT and CDR2 SNEGSKA come from the germline V gene (reference sequence). The J segment lost 4 bases and the V segment lost 5 bases, leaving 6 bases of the junction unmatched. The CDR3 runs to 14 residues. The CDR3 region is CSAGPGLAPDTQYF. The CDR3 coding sequence is TGCAGTGCTGGGCCGGGACTAGCGCCAGATACGCAGTATTTT.

This clonotype showed up many times. The chain couples TRBV19 to TRBJ2-7; D remains ambiguous. The V gene's germline CDR1 is LNHDA and CDR2 SQIVND (reference sequence). The CDR3 sequence is 15 residues long. V was trimmed by 4 bases and J by 5 bases, leaving 18 bases between them. The CDR3 is CASSTGARRTDEQYF. CDR3 bases: TGTGCCAGTAGTACAGGCGCGCGACGTACTGACGAGCAGTACTTC.

This chain joins TRBV5-1 and TRBJ1-2, with D perhaps TRBD1 (5 bases). Trimming stripped 4 bases from V and 8 bases from J, with 18 bases between. The CDR3 runs to 14 residues. Looked up from germline, CDR1 is SGHRS and CDR2 is YFSETQ. The CDR3 nucleotides are TGCGCCAGCAGCCAACGAGGGGAGACACCCGGCTACACCTTC. This sequence encodes CASSQRGETPGYTF.

In regard to this clonotype: This may come from a read error, since a much larger clone is one base off. This rearrangement joins TRBV6-1 to TRBJ2-7; weak D call: TRBD2 (5 bases). CDR1 MNHNS and CDR2 SASEGT come from the germline V gene. The V end lost 3 bases, the J end lost 4 bases, and 22 bases lay between the germline ends. CDR3 size: 17 residues. CDR3 loop: CASSDLVVDSPTYEQYF. CDR3 bases: TGTGCCAGCAGTGACCTCGTGGTGGACTCCCCAACTTACGAGCAGTACTTC.

This clonotype was seen only a few times. CDR3 loop: CASSQGLAGTSYEQYF. The CDR3 DNA is TGTGCCAGCAGCCAAGGACTAGCGGGTACGTCCTACGAGCAGTACTTC. This rearrangement joins TRBV14 to TRBJ2-7, with 10 bases lining up with TRBD2. Germline V gives CDR1 SGHDN, CDR2 FVKESK. Losses at the gene ends were 1 base for V and 1 base for J; bases not matched to a gene: 4. CDR3 length equals 16 residues.

The CDR3 nucleotides read TGTGCCAGCAGCAATGCCCGTAGAGCGGGACAAGAGACCCAGTACTTC. Translation gives CASSNARRAGQETQYF. The gene calls are TRBV7-8 and TRBJ2-5; 7 positions match TRBD2. The V gene's germline CDR1 is SGHVS and CDR2 FQNEAQ. This CDR3 has 16 residues. The junction had 11 bases not matched to a gene; V was cut back by 5 bases and J by 2 bases.

The gene calls are TRBV7-9 and TRBJ2-1; 12 bases are a match to TRBD2. Germline V CDR1 and CDR2: SEHNR, FQNEAQ (reference sequence). V lost 2 bases to trimming and J lost 6 bases; unmatched junction nucleotides: 8. There are 17 residues in the CDR3. CDR3 protein: CASSLNVASGRGNEQFF. In DNA, the CDR3 is TGTGCCAGCAGCTTAAATGTAGCTAGCGGGAGGGGCAATGAGCAGTTCTTC.

This clonotype has at least ten counts. The chain recombines TRBV7-9 with TRBJ2-7; D is unclear. V was trimmed by 1 base and J by 1 base, leaving 8 bases between them. Germline CDR1 SEHNR, CDR2 FQNEAQ (reference sequence). This CDR3 contains 14 residues. CDR3 nucleotide sequence: TGTGCCAGCAGCTTAGAATCGGAGTCCTACGAGCAGTACTTC. Its protein product is CASSLESESYEQYF.

The sample holds many counts of this clonotype. V usage is TRBV20-1 and J usage is TRBJ2-1; TRBD2 is a possible D gene (6 bases). The CDR3 is 15 amino acids. CDR1 and CDR2 from the germline V gene are DFQATT and SNEGSKA (reference sequence). Trimming took 6 bases from V and 1 from J, leaving 16 bases between them. The CDR3 here is CSANYGGISYNEQFF. CDR3 nucleotide sequence: TGCAGTGCAAACTACGGCGGGATTTCCTACAATGAGCAGTTCTTC.

This clonotype was detected many times. The chain has TRBV27 and TRBJ2-7, with 7 nucleotides matching TRBD1. CDR3 size: 14 residues. With V trimmed by 6 bases and J by 3 bases, 8 bases remained unmatched. The germline CDR1 and CDR2 sequences are MNHEY and SMNVEV (reference sequence). The CDR3 sequence: CASRSDRVFYEQYF. For the CDR3, the DNA is TGTGCCAGCAGGTCAGACAGGGTATTCTACGAGCAGTACTTC.

This clonotype was picked up many times. This chain links TRBV5-8 with TRBJ2-5; 8 bases align to TRBD1. Per the germline V gene, CDR1 is SGHTS and CDR2 is YDEGEE. Trimming took 5 bases from V and 2 from J; bases not matched to a gene: 8. The CDR3 extends over 15 amino acids. For the CDR3, the DNA is TGTGCCAGCAGAGTGGGACAGGCCGCGCAAGAGACCCAGTACTTC. Its protein product is CASRVGQAAQETQYF.

V gene TRBV9 combines with J gene TRBJ1-2; 9 bases agree with TRBD1. CDR1 is SGDLS and CDR2 is YYNGEE in the germline V gene. CDR3 size: 17 residues. After removal of 4 bases from V and 4 bases from J, the junction contained 14 bases not matched to a gene. In DNA, the CDR3 is TGTGCCAGCAGCTCTGGGGGTCCCGGGACAGGGCCCTATGGCTACACCTTC. Amino acids: CASSSGGPGTGPYGYTF. Complete variable domain (other parts from reference TRBV9 and TRBJ1-2): DSGVTQTPKHLITATGQRVTLRCSPRSGDLSVYWYQQSLDQGLQFLIQYYNGEERAKGNILERFSAQQFPDLHSELNLSSLELGDSALYFCASSSGGPGTGPYGYTFGSGTRLTVV.

This clonotype was detected ten times or more. The CDR3 bases are TGTGCCACCAGTGATCCTGGGACTAGCGGGAGCGATGAGCAGTTCTTC. Residues: CATSDPGTSGSDEQFF. V and J are TRBV24-1 and TRBJ2-1, with TRBD2 identical over 14 bases. The CDR3 covers 16 residues. Germline V CDR1 and CDR2: KGHDR, SFDVKD. V trimming: 3 bases; J trimming: 8 bases; junction bases outside the gene matches: 5.